This TCR beta chain was sequenced for a study of OX40 agonist ivuxolimab in advanced cancers. Overall study context: Two patients with cutaneous melanoma and one with hepatocellular carcinoma, three in total, showed partial responses.

This clone occurred a few times. The antigen remains unidentified. Study-wide findings and caveats: CD8+ T cells were the subset that, on average, had more expanded clones than CD4+. Not determined was the antigen specificity of the expanded peripheral T cells.

This table comes from immunoSEQ multiplex PCR, and its TCRdb copy is limited to in-frame clones, with some not included. This repertoire shows about 52,000 clones, approximately 83% found once; its top ten account for about an eighth. This CDR3 comprises 16 residues. V lost 0 bases and J lost 9; bases outside the gene matches: 9. The germline V gene has CDR1 SGHRS and CDR2 YFSETQ. Sequencing was performed on CD4+ or CD8+ T cells sorted from blood, taken in a trial of the OX40 agonist ivuxolimab. The TCR comes from an adult with an advanced solid tumor such as melanoma, head and neck, liver or kidney cancer. This chain joins TRBV5-1 and TRBJ2-2, with TRBD1 identical over 9 bases. In DNA, the CDR3 is TGCGCCAGCAGCTTGGAAGGGACAGGGAGTGGCCGGGAGCTGTTTTTT. This encodes CASSLEGTGSGRELFF.